A selection of T cell receptor beta chains follows, all from one sample in a study of T cell responses to AZD1222 COVID-19 vaccine. Here immunoSEQ multiplex PCR was the method, and the copy in TCRdb shows in-frame clones only, minus some. This sample has 130,000 to 150,000 clones; roughly 84% occur once, and the top ten carry about 5%. The sample was peripheral blood, taken 28 days after the second AZD1222 dose. Every receptor here comes from an adult who received the AZD1222 COVID-19 vaccine. Both conserved end residues are part of each CDR3. A D gene is named only where the DNA matches it firmly. Only part of the rows carry a size: once, few, many, or a class if the clone is expanded.

TGTGCCAGCTCGGCCAGCGGAGCGTACCAAGAGACCCAGTACTTC | CASSASGAYQETQYF | TRBV7-2 | - | - | TRBJ2-5
TGTGCCAGTACCCCGGGACAGGGGGCTTGGCTGAGCACTGAAGCTTTCTTT | CASTPGQGAWLSTEAFF | TRBV19 | - | TRBD1 | TRBJ1-1
TGTGCCAGCAGTTTCCGGGACGGCTCCTACGAGCAGTACTTC | CASSFRDGSYEQYF | TRBV27 | - | - | TRBJ2-7
TGTGCCAGCTCGCTGGACAGAATGAACACTGAAGCTTTCTTT | CASSLDRMNTEAFF | TRBV25-1 | - | - | TRBJ1-1
TGTGCCAGCAGTCCAGAAAAAGGGGAGACCCAGTACTTC | CASSPEKGETQYF | TRBV28 | - | - | TRBJ2-5
TGTGCCTGGGGTCCCGGGGGGAACACTGAAGCTTTCTTT | CAWGPGGNTEAFF | TRBV30 | - | - | TRBJ1-1
TGTGCCAGCAGTTACAGTAGCGGGAGGGGGGTAGATACGCAGTATTTT | CASSYSSGRGVDTQYF | TRBV6-5 | - | TRBD2 | TRBJ2-3
TGTGCCAGCAGCCTCAGCGGGCTTGGGGCCAACGTCCTGACTTTC | CASSLSGLGANVLTF | TRBV5-4 | - | - | TRBJ2-6
TGTGCCATCAGTGAGCGGGGGGCCCTGGCAACCTATAATTCACCCCTCCACTTT | CAISERGALATYNSPLHF | TRBV10-3 | - | - | TRBJ1-6
TGTGCCAGCAGTCCTCCGACTAGCGGGAGTAGAGAGACCCAGTACTTC | CASSPPTSGSRETQYF | TRBV11-2 | - | TRBD2 | TRBJ2-5
TGTGCCAGCAGTACACCCTCCTATAATTCACCCCTCCACTTT | CASSTPSYNSPLHF | TRBV6-1 | few | - | TRBJ1-6
TGTGCCAGCAGTTACGGGACAGGCCTTAACACTGAAGCTTTCTTT | CASSYGTGLNTEAFF | TRBV6-5 | - | TRBD1 | TRBJ1-1
TGTGCCAGCAGCTTCACTAGCGCTGGGGAAGAGACCCAGTACTTC | CASSFTSAGEETQYF | TRBV11-2 | few | TRBD2 | TRBJ2-5
TGTGCCAGCAGCCGGAAAAGCTCCTACGAGCAGTACTTC | CASSRKSSYEQYF | TRBV7-2 | once | - | TRBJ2-7
TGTGCCAGCAGTGAACAGGGGACGGAGGACACTGAAGCTTTCTTT | CASSEQGTEDTEAFF | TRBV2 | once | - | TRBJ1-1
TGTGCCAGCAGTGAAGCTGGGGCCCGCTACGAGCAGTACTTC | CASSEAGARYEQYF | TRBV6-1 | - | - | TRBJ2-7
TGTGCCAGCAGCTTCATTCCAGGAGGTGGAAACACCATATATTTT | CASSFIPGGGNTIYF | TRBV7-9 | once | - | TRBJ1-3
TGTGCCAGCAGCGTGACTAGCGGGAGGTCCCCCTCCTACAATGAGCAGTTCTTC | CASSVTSGRSPSYNEQFF | TRBV13 | - | TRBD2 | TRBJ2-1